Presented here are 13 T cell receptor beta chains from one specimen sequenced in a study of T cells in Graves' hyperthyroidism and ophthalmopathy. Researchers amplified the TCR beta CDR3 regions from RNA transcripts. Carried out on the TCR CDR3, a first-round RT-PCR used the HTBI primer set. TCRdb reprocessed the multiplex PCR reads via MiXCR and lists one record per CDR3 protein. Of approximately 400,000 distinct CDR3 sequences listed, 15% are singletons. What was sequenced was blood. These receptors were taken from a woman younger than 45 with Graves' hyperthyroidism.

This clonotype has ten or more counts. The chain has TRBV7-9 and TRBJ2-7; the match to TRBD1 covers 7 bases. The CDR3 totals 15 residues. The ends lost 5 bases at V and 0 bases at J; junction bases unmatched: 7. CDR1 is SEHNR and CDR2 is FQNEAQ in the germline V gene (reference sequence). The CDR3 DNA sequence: TGTGCCAGCAGCCAGACCGGGACAGCCTCCTACGAGCAGTACTTC. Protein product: CASSQTGTASYEQYF.

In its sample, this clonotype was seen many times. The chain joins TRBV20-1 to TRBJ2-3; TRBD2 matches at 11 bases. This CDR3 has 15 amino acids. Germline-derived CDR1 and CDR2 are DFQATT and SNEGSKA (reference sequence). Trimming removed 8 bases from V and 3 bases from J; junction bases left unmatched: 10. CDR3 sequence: CSTQKLAGATDTQYF. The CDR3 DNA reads TGCAGTACACAAAAACTAGCGGGAGCAACAGATACGCAGTATTTT.

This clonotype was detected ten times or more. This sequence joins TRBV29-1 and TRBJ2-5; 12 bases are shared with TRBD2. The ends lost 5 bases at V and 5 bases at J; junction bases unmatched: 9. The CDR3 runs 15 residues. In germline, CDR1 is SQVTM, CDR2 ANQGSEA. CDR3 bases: TGCAGCGTTCTCGGACTAGCGGGATCCATGGAGACCCAGTACTTC. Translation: CSVLGLAGSMETQYF.

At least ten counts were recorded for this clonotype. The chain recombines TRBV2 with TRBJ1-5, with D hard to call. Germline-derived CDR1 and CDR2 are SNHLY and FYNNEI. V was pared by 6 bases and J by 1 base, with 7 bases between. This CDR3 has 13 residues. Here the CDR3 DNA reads TGTGCCAGCAGCGGCAACAGCAATCAGCCCCAGCATTTT. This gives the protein CASSGNSNQPQHF.

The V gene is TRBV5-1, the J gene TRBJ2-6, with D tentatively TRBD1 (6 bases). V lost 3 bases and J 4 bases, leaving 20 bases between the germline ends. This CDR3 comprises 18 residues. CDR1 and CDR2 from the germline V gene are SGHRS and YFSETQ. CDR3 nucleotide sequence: TGCGCCAGCAGCTCAAGAACCACCGGACAGTTAGGGGCCAACGTCCTGACTTTC. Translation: CASSSRTTGQLGANVLTF.

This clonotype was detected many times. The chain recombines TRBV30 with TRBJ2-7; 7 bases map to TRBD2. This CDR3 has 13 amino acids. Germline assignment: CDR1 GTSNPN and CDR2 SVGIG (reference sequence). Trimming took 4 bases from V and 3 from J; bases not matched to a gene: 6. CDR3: CAWISSGNYEQYF. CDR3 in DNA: TGTGCCTGGATTTCGAGCGGGAACTACGAGCAGTACTTC.

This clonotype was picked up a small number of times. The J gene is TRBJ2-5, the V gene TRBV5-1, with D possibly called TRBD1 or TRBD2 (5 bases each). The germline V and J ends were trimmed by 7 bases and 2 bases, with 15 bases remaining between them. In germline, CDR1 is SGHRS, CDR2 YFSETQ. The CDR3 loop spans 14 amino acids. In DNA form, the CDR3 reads TGCGCCAGCGGGGGAGCTGGCCCTCAAGAGACCCAGTACTTC. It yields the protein CASGGAGPQETQYF.

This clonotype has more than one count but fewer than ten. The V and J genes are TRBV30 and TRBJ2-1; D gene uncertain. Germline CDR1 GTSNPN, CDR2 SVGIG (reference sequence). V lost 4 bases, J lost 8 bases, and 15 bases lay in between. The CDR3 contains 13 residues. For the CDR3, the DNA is TGTGCCTGGAATCAATTAGGTGGCCATGAGCAGTTCTTC. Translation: CAWNQLGGHEQFF.

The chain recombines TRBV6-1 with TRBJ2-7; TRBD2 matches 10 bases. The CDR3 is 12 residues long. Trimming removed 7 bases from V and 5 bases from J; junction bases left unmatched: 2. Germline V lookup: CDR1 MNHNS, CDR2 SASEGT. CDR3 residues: CASTGTSDEQYF. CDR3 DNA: TGTGCCAGCACCGGGACTAGCGACGAGCAGTACTTC.

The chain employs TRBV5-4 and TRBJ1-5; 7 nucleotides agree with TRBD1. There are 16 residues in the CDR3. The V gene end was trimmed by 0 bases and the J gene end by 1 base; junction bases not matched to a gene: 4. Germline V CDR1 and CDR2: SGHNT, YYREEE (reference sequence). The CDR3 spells CASSLDLTGSNQPQHF. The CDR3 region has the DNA TGTGCCAGCAGCTTGGACCTGACAGGGAGCAATCAGCCCCAGCATTTT.

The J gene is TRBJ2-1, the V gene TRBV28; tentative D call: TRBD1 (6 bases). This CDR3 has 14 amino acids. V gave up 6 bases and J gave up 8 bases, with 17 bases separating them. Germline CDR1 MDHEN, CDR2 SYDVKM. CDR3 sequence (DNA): TGTGCCAGCAGAATGGACGGGACAATCGATGAGCAGTTCTTC. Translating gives CASRMDGTIDEQFF.

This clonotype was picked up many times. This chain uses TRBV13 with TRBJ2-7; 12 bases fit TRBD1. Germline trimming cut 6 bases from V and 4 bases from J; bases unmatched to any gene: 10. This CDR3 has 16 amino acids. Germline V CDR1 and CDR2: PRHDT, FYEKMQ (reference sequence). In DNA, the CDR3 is TGTGCCAGCAGACGTACCGGGACAGGGGGCGAATACGAGCAGTACTTC. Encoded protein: CASRRTGTGGEYEQYF.

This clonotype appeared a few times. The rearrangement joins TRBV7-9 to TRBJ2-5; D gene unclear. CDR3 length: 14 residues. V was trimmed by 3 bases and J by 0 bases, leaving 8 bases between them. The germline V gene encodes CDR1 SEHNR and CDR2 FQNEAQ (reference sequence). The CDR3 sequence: CASSFWQNQETQYF. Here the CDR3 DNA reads TGTGCCAGCAGCTTTTGGCAGAACCAAGAGACCCAGTACTTC.